The 26 T cell receptor beta chains presented below share a single source sample, sequenced in a study of beta chain features in type 1 diabetes. Sequencing targeted expressed TCRB transcripts, as all isolated RNA had been reverse transcribed. Only in-frame clones appear in the TCRdb table, and some are missing; sequencing was by immunoSEQ multiplex PCR. The repertoire includes 600,000 to 650,000 clones, roughly a sixth of them detected once, and 0.07% to 0.095% sits in the top ten. The sample was naive CD4+ T cells from blood. These receptors were taken from a man between 18 and 35 years old in good health.

The V and J genes are TRBV7-2 and TRBJ2-7; 9 nucleotides agree with TRBD1. This CDR3 has 15 residues. CDR1 is SGHTA and CDR2 is FQGNSA in the germline V gene. The J segment lost 2 bases and the V segment lost 2 bases, leaving 4 bases of the junction unmatched. The CDR3 reads CASSLTGGGAYEQYF. CDR3 bases: TGTGCCAGCAGCTTAACAGGGGGCGGGGCCTACGAGCAGTACTTC.

This clone has a handful of counts. The rearrangement joins TRBV7-2 to TRBJ1-1; 7 nucleotides match TRBD1. J gave up 10 bases and V 1 base, and 9 bases lay outside the gene matches. CDR3 size: 14 residues. Germline V gives CDR1 SGHTA, CDR2 FQGNSA. For the CDR3, the DNA is TGTGCCAGCAGCTTAGGTTTACAGGGGCCCCGAGCTTTCTTT. Protein sequence: CASSLGLQGPRAFF. Using reference TRBV7-2 and TRBJ1-1 for the parts outside the CDR3, the full variable domain is GAGVSQSPSNKVTEKGKDVELRCDPISGHTALYWYRQSLGQGLEFLIYFQGNSAPDKSGLPSDRFSAERTGGSVSTLTIQRTQQEDSAVYLCASSLGLQGPRAFFGQGTRLTVV.

CDR3 DNA sequence: TGTGCCAGTAGTATACATCAACAGGGGAGAGGGCGATATAGCAATCAGCCCCAGCATTTT. Its translation is CASSIHQQGRGRYSNQPQHF. The V and J genes are TRBV19 and TRBJ1-5; TRBD1 matches 7 bases. CDR1 LNHDA and CDR2 SQIVND come from the germline V gene (reference sequence). CDR3 length: 20 amino acids. V shed 2 bases, J shed 0 bases, and the junction held 16 bases outside the gene matches.

This clone was found a few times. In DNA form, the CDR3 reads TGCGCCAGCAGCCAAGATAGCGGGCAGGGGGCAACCTACGAGCAGTACTTC. Protein sequence: CASSQDSGQGATYEQYF. This chain joins TRBV4-3 and TRBJ2-7; D is possibly TRBD1 (8 bases). The ends were cut back, 0 bases at V and 2 bases at J, with 17 bases in the middle. Germline CDR1 and CDR2: LGHNA and YSLEER. The CDR3 length is 17 residues.

The chain has TRBV7-6 and TRBJ1-2; no definite D call. Trimming removed 1 base at V and 0 bases at J, with 12 bases between. The CDR3 sequence is 16 residues long. Germline assignment: CDR1 SGHVS and CDR2 FNYEAQ. CDR3 sequence reads: CASSLDGALSNYGYTF. In DNA form, the CDR3 reads TGTGCCAGCAGCTTAGACGGAGCCCTGTCTAACTATGGCTACACCTTC. Filled out from reference TRBV7-6 and TRBJ1-2, the complete variable domain reads GAGVSQSPRYKVTKRGQDVALRCDPISGHVSLYWYRQALGQGPEFLTYFNYEAQQDKSGLPNDRFSAERPEGSISTLTIQRTEQRDSAMYRCASSLDGALSNYGYTFGSGTRLTVV.

The V gene is TRBV29-1, the J gene TRBJ1-2, with TRBD1 matching over 9 bases. The trim removed 4 bases at V and 3 bases at J, leaving 3 bases unmatched. The CDR3 is 13 residues long. Germline V gene lookup returns CDR1 SQVTM and CDR2 ANQGSEA. CDR3 sequence reads: CSVAGTGHYGYTF. The CDR3 DNA reads as TGCAGCGTTGCGGGGACAGGGCACTATGGCTACACCTTC.

The chain is built from TRBV6-5 and TRBJ2-5; D is ambiguous. The CDR3 totals 13 residues. Trimming shortened V by 8 bases and J by 5 bases, and 15 bases separated the two germline ends. Germline V CDR1 and CDR2: MNHEY, SVGAGI. CDR3 sequence reads: CASLVFAVETQYF. CDR3 DNA: TGTGCCAGCCTCGTCTTTGCGGTTGAGACCCAGTACTTC.

The chain uses TRBV4-3 and TRBJ2-2; 10 bases map to TRBD2. The CDR3 is 16 residues long. The J segment lost 2 bases and the V segment lost 3 bases, leaving 3 bases of the junction unmatched. Germline assignment: CDR1 LGHNA and CDR2 YSLEER. The chain's CDR3 is CASSQGTSANTGELFF. DNA for the CDR3: TGCGCCAGCAGCCAGGGGACTAGCGCCAACACCGGGGAGCTGTTTTTT.

This clone appeared a few times. The chain has TRBV2 and TRBJ1-5, with D unresolved. Trimming pared 1 base from V and 2 bases from J, leaving 12 bases between. Germline-derived CDR1 and CDR2 are SNHLY and FYNNEI. CDR3 length equals 16 residues. CDR3 DNA sequence: TGTGCCAGCAGTGAAGGTAGGAGTTCAGGCAATCAGCCCCAGCATTTT. It codes for CASSEGRSSGNQPQHF.

This rearrangement joins TRBV28 to TRBJ1-1; possible D gene TRBD1, 5 bases. Germline V CDR1 and CDR2: MDHEN, SYDVKM. This CDR3 spans 12 amino acids. Trimming left V 6 bases short and J 11 bases short, with 16 bases between. In DNA, the CDR3 is TGTGCCAGCAGAACCCTCCAGGGACGTGCTTTCTTT. Encoded protein: CASRTLQGRAFF.

The rearrangement uses TRBV29-1 and TRBJ1-2, with 7 positions matching TRBD1. V lost 4 bases to trimming and J lost 7 bases; unmatched junction nucleotides: 18. In germline, CDR1 is SQVTM, CDR2 ANQGSEA. The CDR3 loop spans 16 amino acids. CDR3 residues: CSVATRDRSVWGGYTF. CDR3 nucleotide sequence: TGCAGCGTTGCAACCCGGGACAGAAGTGTTTGGGGTGGCTACACCTTC.

Details on this clone: The sample carries other DNA sequences with the same CDR3. V usage is TRBV7-8 and J usage is TRBJ1-5, with D unclear. This CDR3 is built from 15 residues. Germline V CDR1 and CDR2: SGHVS, FQNEAQ. Trimming removed 1 base from V and 3 bases from J, with 10 bases in between. CDR3 in amino acids: CASSLGRSFNQPQHF. The CDR3 DNA follows: TGTGCCAGCAGCTTAGGACGGTCCTTCAATCAGCCCCAGCATTTT.

CDR3 loop: CASSASPGRKRSPNQPQHF. The CDR3 DNA is TGTGCCAGCAGCGCCAGTCCCGGAAGGAAACGGAGTCCCAATCAGCCCCAGCATTTT. V and J are TRBV9 and TRBJ1-5; unclear D gene. Germline lookup yields CDR1 SGDLS and CDR2 YYNGEE. The CDR3 covers 19 residues. V dropped 3 bases and J dropped 3 bases, with 25 bases sitting between them.

This clone was seen only a few times. The rearrangement uses TRBV4-2 and TRBJ1-2; tentative D call: TRBD1 (5 bases). This CDR3 is 14 amino acids long. Germline V gives CDR1 LGHNA, CDR2 YNFKEQ. The ends were cut back, 1 base at V and 6 bases at J, with 12 bases in the middle. This chain's CDR3 is CASSQVGGSDGYTF. The CDR3 nucleotides read TGTGCCAGCAGCCAAGTCGGGGGGTCGGATGGCTACACCTTC.

This clone appeared a few times. The chain joins TRBV6-5 to TRBJ1-2; possible D gene TRBD1, 6 bases. Trimming removed 6 bases at V and 2 bases at J, with 7 bases between. The CDR3 spans 12 residues. Germline V CDR1 and CDR2: MNHEY, SVGAGI. CDR3 region: CASSGQNYGYTF. The DNA for the CDR3 is TGTGCCAGCAGCGGACAGAACTATGGCTACACCTTC.

This clone has only a few counts. The chain is built from TRBV4-1 and TRBJ2-7, with D maybe TRBD1 (5 bases). Germline CDR1 is MGHRA and CDR2 is YSYEKL. Trimming left V 0 bases short and J 6 bases short, with 9 bases between. The CDR3 sequence is 13 residues long. The CDR3 sequence is CASSQEDGAEQYF. The CDR3 nucleotides read TGCGCCAGCAGCCAAGAAGATGGGGCCGAGCAGTACTTC.

This clone turned up a few times. The CDR3 is CASSLRLAGGLDTQYF. CDR3 nucleotides: TGTGCCAGCAGCCTTCGACTAGCGGGGGGGCTAGATACGCAGTATTTT. The genes are TRBV7-9 and TRBJ2-3; TRBD2 aligns across 14 bases. In germline, CDR1 is SEHNR, CDR2 FQNEAQ (reference sequence). With V trimmed by 5 bases and J by 5 bases, 6 bases remained unmatched. The CDR3 has 16 amino acids.

The V and J genes are TRBV4-1 and TRBJ1-2, with D hard to call. The germline V gene encodes CDR1 MGHRA and CDR2 YSYEKL. Trimming cost V 2 bases and J 5 bases, with 9 bases left between them. This CDR3 has 13 amino acids. The CDR3, as DNA: TGCGCCAGCAGCCAATGGGGAACGTATGGCTACACCTTC. Amino acid sequence: CASSQWGTYGYTF.

J is TRBJ2-1 and V is TRBV10-3, with 9 bases identical to TRBD2. This CDR3 is built from 15 residues. Germline V CDR1 and CDR2: ENHRY, SYGVKD. Trimming took 4 bases from V and 5 from J; bases not matched to a gene: 6. CDR3 protein: CAISATSGSNNEQFF. The CDR3 nucleotides read TGTGCCATCAGTGCGACTAGCGGTTCAAACAATGAGCAGTTCTTC.

The gene calls are TRBV30 and TRBJ1-1, with unresolved D. The CDR3 has 13 residues. Per germline, CDR1 GTSNPN and CDR2 SVGIG (reference sequence). V lost 4 bases, J lost 1 base, and 10 bases lay in between. CDR3 region: CAWISRANTEAFF. As DNA, the CDR3 is TGTGCCTGGATCTCAAGGGCGAACACTGAAGCTTTCTTT.

This clone was detected only a few times. The chain uses TRBV6-5 and TRBJ2-1; D is possibly TRBD2 (6 bases). V was trimmed by 1 base and J by 9 bases, leaving 16 bases between them. The CDR3 totals 15 residues. Looked up from germline, CDR1 is MNHEY and CDR2 is SVGAGI. The CDR3 nucleotides read TGTGCCAGCAGTTACTTCACGGGAGTAGAAAGTGAGCAGTTCTTC. Translated: CASSYFTGVESEQFF.

V and J are TRBV5-6 and TRBJ1-2; D uncertain. The CDR3 totals 16 residues. Germline CDR1 SGHDT, CDR2 YYEEEE. Trimming took 4 bases from V and 2 from J, leaving 18 bases between them. In DNA, the CDR3 is TGTGCCAGCAGCCCGGGGTTCGCCTCCAGAAACTATGGCTACACCTTC. It codes for CASSPGFASRNYGYTF.

The chain recombines TRBV28 with TRBJ1-3; weak D call: TRBD1 (5 bases). Germline values: CDR1 MDHEN, CDR2 SYDVKM. The CDR3 extends over 14 amino acids. V was cut by 6 bases and J by 4 bases, with 13 bases left in between. The CDR3 region is CASRASGWGNTIYF. The CDR3 bases are TGTGCCAGCAGGGCATCAGGGTGGGGAAACACCATATATTTT. Filled out from reference TRBV28 and TRBJ1-3, the complete variable domain reads DVKVTQSSRYLVKRTGEKVFLECVQDMDHENMFWYRQDPGLGLRLIYFSYDVKMKEKGDIPEGYSVSREKKERFSLILESASTNQTSMYLCASRASGWGNTIYFGEGSWLTVV.

The chain carries TRBV4-3 and TRBJ2-3, with a possible D match to TRBD1 (6 bases). The CDR3 sequence is 13 residues long. V lost 2 bases, J lost 4 bases, and 7 bases lay in between. Germline V lookup: CDR1 LGHNA, CDR2 YSLEER. The CDR3 region is CASSQRTADTQYF. Here the CDR3 DNA reads TGCGCCAGCAGCCAACGGACAGCAGATACGCAGTATTTT.

This chain links TRBV25-1 with TRBJ2-5, with TRBD2 matching 12 bases. Per germline, CDR1 MGHDK and CDR2 SYGVNS. J gave up 7 bases and V 5 bases, and 14 bases lay outside the gene matches. The CDR3 is 17 amino acids. DNA for the CDR3: TGTGCCAGCAGTCCACTAGCGGGAGGTAACAACACGGGGACCCAGTACTTC. It encodes CASSPLAGGNNTGTQYF.

The chain combines TRBV15 with TRBJ2-7; D is perhaps TRBD1 (6 bases). Trimming removed 6 bases at V and 1 base at J, with 16 bases between. The CDR3 contains 15 residues. Germline V gene data show CDR1 as LNHNV and CDR2 as YYDKDF (reference sequence). CDR3 DNA: TGTGCCACCAGAGTCGGGTTGGACAGTTCCTACGAGCAGTACTTC. It codes for CATRVGLDSSYEQYF.